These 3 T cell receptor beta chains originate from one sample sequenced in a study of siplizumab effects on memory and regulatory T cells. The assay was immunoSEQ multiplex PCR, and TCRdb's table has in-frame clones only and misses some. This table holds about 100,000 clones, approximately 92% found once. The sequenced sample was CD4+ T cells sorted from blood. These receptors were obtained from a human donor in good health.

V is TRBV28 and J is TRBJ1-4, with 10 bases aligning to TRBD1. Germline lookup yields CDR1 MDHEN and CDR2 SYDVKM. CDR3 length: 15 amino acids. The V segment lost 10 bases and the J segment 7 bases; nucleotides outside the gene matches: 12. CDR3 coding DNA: TGTGCCACTCTTCCTCAGGACAGGGGGGGTGAAAAACTGTTTTTT. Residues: CATLPQDRGGEKLFF.

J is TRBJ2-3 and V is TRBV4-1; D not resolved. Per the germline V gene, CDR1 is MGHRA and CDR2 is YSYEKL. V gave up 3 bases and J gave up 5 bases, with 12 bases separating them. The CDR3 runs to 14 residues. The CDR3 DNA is TGCGCCAGCAGCCATGGCGGAGCTGAAGATACGCAGTATTTT. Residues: CASSHGGAEDTQYF.

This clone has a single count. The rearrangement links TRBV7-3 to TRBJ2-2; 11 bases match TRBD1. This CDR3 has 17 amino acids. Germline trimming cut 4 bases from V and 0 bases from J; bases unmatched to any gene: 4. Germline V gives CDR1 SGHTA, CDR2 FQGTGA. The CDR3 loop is CASSSGQGASNTGELFF. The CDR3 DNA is TGTGCCAGCAGCTCCGGACAGGGGGCCTCGAACACCGGGGAGCTGTTTTTT. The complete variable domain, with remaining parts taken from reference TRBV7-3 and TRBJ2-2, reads GAGVSQTPSNKVTEKGKYVELRCDPISGHTALYWYRQSLGQGPEFLIYFQGTGAADDSGLPNDRFFAVRPEGSVSTLKIQRTERGDSAVYLCASSSGQGASNTGELFFGEGSRLTVL.